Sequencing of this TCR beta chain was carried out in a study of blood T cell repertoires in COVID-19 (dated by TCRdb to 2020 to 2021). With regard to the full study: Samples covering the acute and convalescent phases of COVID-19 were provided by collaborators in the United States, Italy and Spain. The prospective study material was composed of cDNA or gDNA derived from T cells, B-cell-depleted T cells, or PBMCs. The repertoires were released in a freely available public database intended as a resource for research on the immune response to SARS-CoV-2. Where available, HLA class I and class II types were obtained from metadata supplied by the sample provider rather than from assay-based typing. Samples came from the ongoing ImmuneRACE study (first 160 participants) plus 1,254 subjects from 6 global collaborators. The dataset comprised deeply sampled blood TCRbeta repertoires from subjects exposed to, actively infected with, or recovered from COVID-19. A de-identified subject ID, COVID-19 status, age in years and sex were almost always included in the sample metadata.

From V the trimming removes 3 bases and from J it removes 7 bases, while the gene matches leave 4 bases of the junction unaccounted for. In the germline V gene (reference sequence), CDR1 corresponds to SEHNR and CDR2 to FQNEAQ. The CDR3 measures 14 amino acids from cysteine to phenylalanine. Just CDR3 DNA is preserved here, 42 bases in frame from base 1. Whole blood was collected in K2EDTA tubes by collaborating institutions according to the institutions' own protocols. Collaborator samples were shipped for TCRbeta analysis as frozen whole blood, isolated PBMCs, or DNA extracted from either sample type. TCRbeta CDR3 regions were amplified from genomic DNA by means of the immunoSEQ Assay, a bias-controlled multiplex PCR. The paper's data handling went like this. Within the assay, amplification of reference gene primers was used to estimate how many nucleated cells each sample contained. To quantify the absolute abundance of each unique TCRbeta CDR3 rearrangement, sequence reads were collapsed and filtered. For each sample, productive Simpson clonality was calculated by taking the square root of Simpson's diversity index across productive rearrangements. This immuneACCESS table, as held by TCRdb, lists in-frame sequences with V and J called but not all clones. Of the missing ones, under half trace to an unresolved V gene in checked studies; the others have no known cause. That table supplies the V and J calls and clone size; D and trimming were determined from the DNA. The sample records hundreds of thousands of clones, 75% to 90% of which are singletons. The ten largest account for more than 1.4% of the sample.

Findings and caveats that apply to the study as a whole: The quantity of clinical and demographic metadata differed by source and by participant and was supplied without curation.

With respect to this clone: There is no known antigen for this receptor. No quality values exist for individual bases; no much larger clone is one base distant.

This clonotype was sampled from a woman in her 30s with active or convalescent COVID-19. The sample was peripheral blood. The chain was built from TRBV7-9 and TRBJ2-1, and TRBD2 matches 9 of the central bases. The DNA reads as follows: TGTGCCAGCAGCTTCGGCGGGAGGGGTAATGAGCAGTTCTTC. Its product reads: CASSFGGRGNEQFF.